This T cell receptor beta chain comes out of a study of CD8+ T cells in alopecia areata. Treatment defined: oral pan-JAK inhibitor, 5-10 mg twice daily. V shed 5 bases and J 5 bases; nucleotides not matched to a gene: 8. The CDR3 is 15 amino acids. In germline, CDR1 is SEHNR, CDR2 FQNEAQ (reference sequence). cDNA reverse transcribed from extracted RNA served as the sequencing template. Only in-frame clones appear in the TCRdb table, and some are missing; sequencing was by immunoSEQ multiplex PCR. The table includes just over 150,000 clones, about two thirds detected once. V and J are TRBV7-9 and TRBJ2-1; 8 nucleotides match TRBD1. The sequence came from a human donor with alopecia areata. Here the sequenced sample was CD4+ T cells sorted from blood, taken at week 4, from a patient treated with tofacitinib. DNA of the CDR3: TGTGCCAGCAGCCGTGGACAGGGTGGAGACAATGAGCAGTTCTTC. Amino acids: CASSRGQGGDNEQFF.